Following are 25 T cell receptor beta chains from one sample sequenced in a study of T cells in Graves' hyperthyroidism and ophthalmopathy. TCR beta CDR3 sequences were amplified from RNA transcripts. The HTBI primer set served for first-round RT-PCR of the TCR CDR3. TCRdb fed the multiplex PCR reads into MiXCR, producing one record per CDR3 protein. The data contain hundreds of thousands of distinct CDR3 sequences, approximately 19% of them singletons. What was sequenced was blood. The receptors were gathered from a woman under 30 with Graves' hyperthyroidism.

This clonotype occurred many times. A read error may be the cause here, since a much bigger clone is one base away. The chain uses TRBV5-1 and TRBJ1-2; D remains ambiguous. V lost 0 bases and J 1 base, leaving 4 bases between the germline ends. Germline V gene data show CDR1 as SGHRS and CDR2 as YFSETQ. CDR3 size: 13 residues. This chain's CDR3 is CASSLEDNYGYTF. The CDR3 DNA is TGCGCCAGCAGCTTGGAGGATAACTATGGCTACACCTTC.

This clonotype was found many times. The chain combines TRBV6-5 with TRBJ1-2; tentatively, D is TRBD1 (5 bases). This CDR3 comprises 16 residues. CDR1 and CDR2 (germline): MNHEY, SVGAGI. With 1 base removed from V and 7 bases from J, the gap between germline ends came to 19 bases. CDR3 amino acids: CASSYLTTRVRGGYTF. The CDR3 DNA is TGTGCCAGCAGTTACTTGACCACCAGGGTACGGGGTGGCTACACCTTC.

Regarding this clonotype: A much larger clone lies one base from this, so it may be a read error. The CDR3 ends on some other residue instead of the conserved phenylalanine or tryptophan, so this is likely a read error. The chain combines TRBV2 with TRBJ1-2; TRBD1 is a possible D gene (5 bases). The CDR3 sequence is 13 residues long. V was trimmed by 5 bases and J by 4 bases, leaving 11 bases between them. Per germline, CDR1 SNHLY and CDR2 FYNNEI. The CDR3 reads CASSPDSRYGYTV. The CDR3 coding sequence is TGTGCCAGCAGTCCCGACAGTCGCTATGGCTACACCGTC.

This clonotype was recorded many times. CDR3 protein: CASSLSLIVFEQYF. The CDR3 DNA reads TGTGCCAGCAGCCTCTCCCTAATAGTTTTCGAGCAGTACTTC. V gene TRBV7-9 combines with J gene TRBJ2-7; unclear D gene. V gave up 5 bases and J gave up 6 bases, with 17 bases separating them. CDR1 is SEHNR and CDR2 is FQNEAQ in the germline V gene (reference sequence). The CDR3 has 14 amino acids.

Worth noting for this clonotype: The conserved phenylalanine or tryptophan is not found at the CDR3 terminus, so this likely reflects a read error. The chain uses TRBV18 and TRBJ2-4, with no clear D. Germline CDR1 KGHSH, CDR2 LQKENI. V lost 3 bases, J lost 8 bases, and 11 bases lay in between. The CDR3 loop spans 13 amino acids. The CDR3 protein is CASSPVIQDIQYL. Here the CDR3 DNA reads TGTGCCAGCTCACCCGTGATCCAGGACATTCAGTACCTC.

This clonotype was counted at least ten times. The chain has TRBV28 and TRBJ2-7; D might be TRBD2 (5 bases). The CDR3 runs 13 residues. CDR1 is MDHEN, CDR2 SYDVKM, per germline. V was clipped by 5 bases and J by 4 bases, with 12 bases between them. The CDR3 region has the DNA TGTGCCAGCAGTCCTGAGGGTCGGTACGAGCAGTACTTC. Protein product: CASSPEGRYEQYF.

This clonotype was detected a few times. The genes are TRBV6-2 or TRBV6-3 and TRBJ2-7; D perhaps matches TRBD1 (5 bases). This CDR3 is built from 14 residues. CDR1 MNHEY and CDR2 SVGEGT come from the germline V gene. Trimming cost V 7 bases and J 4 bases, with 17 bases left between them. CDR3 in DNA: TGTGCCAGCACTACCCTTGGGGCTCATTACGAGCAGTACTTC. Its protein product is CASTTLGAHYEQYF.

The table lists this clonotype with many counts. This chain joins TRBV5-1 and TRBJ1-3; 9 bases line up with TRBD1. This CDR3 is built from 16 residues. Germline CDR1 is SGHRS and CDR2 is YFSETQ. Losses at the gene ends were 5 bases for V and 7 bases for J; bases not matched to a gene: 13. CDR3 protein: CASRGTGTGIENTIYF. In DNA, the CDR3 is TGCGCCAGCAGGGGGACCGGGACAGGGATAGAGAACACCATATATTTT.

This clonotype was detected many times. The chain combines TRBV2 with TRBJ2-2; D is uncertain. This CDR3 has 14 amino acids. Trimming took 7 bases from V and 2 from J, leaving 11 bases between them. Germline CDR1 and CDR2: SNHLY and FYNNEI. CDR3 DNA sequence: TGTGCCAGCAAGGTTTCCCCTAACACCGGGGAGCTGTTTTTT. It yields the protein CASKVSPNTGELFF.

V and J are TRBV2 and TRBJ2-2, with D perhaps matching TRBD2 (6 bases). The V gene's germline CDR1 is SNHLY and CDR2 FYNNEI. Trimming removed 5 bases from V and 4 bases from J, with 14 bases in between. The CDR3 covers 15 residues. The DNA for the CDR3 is TGTGCCAGCAGTTTGGACTACGGCGCCACCGGGGAGCTGTTTTTT. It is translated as CASSLDYGATGELFF.

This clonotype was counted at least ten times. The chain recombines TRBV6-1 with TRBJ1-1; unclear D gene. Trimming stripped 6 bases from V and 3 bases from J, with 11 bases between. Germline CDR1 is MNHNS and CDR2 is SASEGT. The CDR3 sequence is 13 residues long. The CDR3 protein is CASSSDGDTEAFF. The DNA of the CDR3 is TGTGCCAGCAGCTCCGACGGGGACACTGAAGCTTTCTTT.

The CDR3 DNA is TGTGCCAGCAGCAGGATCAGCAACTATGGCTACACCTTC. Its translation is CASSRISNYGYTF. The chain has TRBV27 and TRBJ1-2; D ambiguous. The CDR3 has 13 residues. In germline, CDR1 is MNHEY, CDR2 SMNVEV (reference sequence). V shed 6 bases and J shed 2 bases, with 10 bases lying between them.

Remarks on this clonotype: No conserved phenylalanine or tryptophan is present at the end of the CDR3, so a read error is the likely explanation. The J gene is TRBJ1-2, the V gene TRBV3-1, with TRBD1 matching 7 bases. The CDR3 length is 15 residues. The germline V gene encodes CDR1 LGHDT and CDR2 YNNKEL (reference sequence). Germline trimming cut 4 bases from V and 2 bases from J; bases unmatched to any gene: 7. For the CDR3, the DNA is TGTGCCAGCAGCCCTCTCCTCAGGGGGAACTATGGCTACACCATC. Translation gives CASSPLLRGNYGYTI.

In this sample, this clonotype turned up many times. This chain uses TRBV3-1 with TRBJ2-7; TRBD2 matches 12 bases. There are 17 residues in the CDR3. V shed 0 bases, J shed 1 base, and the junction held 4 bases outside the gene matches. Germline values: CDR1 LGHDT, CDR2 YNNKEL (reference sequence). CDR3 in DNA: TGTGCCAGCAGCCAAGAACTAGCGGGGGGCCATTCCTACGAGCAGTACTTC. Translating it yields CASSQELAGGHSYEQYF.

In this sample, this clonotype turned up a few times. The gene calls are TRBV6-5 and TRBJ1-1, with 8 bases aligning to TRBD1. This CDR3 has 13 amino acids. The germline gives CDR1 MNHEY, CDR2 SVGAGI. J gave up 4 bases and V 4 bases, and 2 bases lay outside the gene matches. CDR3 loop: CASSWGTGTEAFF. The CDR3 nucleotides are TGTGCCAGCAGTTGGGGGACAGGCACTGAAGCTTTCTTT.

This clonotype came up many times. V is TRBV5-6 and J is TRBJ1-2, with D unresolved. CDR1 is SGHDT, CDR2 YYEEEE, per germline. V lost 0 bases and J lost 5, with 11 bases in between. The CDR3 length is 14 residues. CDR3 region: CASSLVQEWYGYTF. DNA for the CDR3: TGTGCCAGCAGCTTGGTTCAGGAGTGGTATGGCTACACCTTC. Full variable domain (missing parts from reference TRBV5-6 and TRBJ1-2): DAGVTQSPTHLIKTRGQQVTLRCSPKSGHDTVSWYQQALGQGPQFIFQYYEEEERQRGNFPDRFSGHQFPNYSSELNVNALLLGDSALYLCASSLVQEWYGYTFGSGTRLTVV.

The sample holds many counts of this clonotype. Here the CDR3 DNA reads TGTGCCAGCTTGAGGCAGGCCCTCACTGAAGCTTTCTTT. This encodes CASLRQALTEAFF. This sequence joins TRBV6-1 and TRBJ1-1; D is unclear. V lost 8 bases, J lost 4 bases, and 14 bases lay in between. Germline V gene data show CDR1 as MNHNS and CDR2 as SASEGT. The CDR3 totals 13 residues.

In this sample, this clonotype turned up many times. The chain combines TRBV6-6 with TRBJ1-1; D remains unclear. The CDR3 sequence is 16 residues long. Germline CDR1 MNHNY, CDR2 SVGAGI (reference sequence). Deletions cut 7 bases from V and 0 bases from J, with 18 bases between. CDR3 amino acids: CASTYRGGTMNTEAFF. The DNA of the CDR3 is TGTGCCAGCACCTACCGGGGAGGAACGATGAACACTGAAGCTTTCTTT.

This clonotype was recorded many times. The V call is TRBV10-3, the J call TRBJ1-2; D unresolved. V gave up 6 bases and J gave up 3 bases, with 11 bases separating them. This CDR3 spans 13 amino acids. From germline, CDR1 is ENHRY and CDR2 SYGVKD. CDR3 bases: TGTGCCATCAGCTTGCGGGTAGACTATGGCTACACCTTC. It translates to CAISLRVDYGYTF.

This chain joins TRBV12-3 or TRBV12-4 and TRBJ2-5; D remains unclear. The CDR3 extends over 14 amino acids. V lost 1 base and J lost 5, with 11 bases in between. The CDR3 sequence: CASSLVTLGETQYF. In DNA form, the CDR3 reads TGTGCCAGCAGTTTAGTTACCCTCGGCGAGACCCAGTACTTC.

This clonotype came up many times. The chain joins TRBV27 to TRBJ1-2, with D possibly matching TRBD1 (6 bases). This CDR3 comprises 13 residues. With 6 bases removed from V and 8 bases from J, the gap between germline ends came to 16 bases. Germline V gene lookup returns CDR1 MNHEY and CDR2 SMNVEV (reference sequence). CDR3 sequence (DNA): TGTGCCAGCAGCAGACTAGGACAGAGGGGCTACACCTTC. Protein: CASSRLGQRGYTF.

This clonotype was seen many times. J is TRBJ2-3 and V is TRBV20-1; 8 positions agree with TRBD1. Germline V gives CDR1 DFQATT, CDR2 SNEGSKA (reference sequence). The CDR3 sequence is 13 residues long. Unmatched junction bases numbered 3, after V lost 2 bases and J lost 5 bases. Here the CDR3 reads CSARQGAEDTQYF. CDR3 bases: TGCAGTGCTAGACAGGGGGCGGAAGATACGCAGTATTTT.

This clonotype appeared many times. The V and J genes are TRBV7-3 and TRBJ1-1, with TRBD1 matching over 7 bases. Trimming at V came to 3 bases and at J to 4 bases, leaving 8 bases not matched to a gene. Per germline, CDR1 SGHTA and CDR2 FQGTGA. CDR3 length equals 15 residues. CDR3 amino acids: CASSLAGGAVTEAFF. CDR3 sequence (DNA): TGTGCCAGCAGCTTGGCAGGGGGGGCGGTCACTGAAGCTTTCTTT.

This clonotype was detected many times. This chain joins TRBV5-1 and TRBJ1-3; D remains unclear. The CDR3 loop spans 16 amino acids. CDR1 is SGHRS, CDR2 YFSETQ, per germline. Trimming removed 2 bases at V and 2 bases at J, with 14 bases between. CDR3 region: CASSFVHGLTGNTIYF. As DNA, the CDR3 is TGCGCCAGCAGCTTCGTTCACGGGCTGACTGGAAACACCATATATTTT. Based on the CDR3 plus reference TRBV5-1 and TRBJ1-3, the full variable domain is KAGVTQTPRYLIKTRGQQVTLSCSPISGHRSVSWYQQTPGQGLQFLFEYFSETQRNKGNFPGRFSGRQFSNSRSEMNVSTLELGDSALYLCASSFVHGLTGNTIYFGEGSWLTVV.

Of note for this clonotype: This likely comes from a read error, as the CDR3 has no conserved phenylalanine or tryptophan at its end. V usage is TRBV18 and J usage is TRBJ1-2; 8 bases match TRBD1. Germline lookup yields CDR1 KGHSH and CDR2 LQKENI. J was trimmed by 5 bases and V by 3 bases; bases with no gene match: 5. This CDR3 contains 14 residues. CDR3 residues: CASSPGQGQYGYTV. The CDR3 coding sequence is TGTGCCAGCTCACCTGGACAGGGACAGTATGGCTACACCGTC.